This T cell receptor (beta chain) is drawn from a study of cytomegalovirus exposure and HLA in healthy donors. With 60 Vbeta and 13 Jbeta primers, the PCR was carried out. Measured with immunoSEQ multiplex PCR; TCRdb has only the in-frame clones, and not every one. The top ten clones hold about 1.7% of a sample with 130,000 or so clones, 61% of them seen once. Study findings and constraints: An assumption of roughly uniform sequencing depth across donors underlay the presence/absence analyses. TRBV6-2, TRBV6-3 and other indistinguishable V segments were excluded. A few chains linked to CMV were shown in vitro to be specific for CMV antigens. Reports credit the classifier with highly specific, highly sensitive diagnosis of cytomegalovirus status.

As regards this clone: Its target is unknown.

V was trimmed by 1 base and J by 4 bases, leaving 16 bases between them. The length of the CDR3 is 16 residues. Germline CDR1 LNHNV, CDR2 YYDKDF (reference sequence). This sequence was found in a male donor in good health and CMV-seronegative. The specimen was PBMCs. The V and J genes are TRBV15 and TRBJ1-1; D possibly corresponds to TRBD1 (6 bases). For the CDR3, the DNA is TGTGCCACCAGCAGAGGGGGACACGGGTTGGGCACTGAAGCTTTCTTT. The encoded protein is CATSRGGHGLGTEAFF.